This T cell receptor beta chain emerged from a study of HIV-infected patients and healthy controls. About 550 ng RNA was reverse transcribed with alpha and beta constant-region primers. Alpha and beta chain libraries were made separately by chain-specific third strand synthesis with multiplexing indices. Each CDR3 protein is one row after TCRdb ran MiXCR on the 5' RACE reads. The profile shows under 20,000 distinct CDR3 sequences, about 5% of them singletons. Study-wide results and limits: Only sixteen HIV-infected individuals were processed, a major limit on how widely findings apply. Healthy controls shared more CDR3 sequences between individuals than HIV-infected patients did. Compared with untreated HIV+ repertoires, healthy controls showed roughly threefold more distinct CDR3s and higher Shannon diversity.

The repertoire came from unfractionated whole blood and reflected all unsorted peripheral T cells. By share, this clonotype counts as medium-sized. The antigen is not known. The germline V and J ends were trimmed by 10 bases and 6 bases, with 13 bases remaining between them. The CDR3 extends over 11 amino acids. The sample consisted of blood. This TCR came from an adult in good health. This rearrangement joins TRBV12-3 or TRBV12-4 to TRBJ2-7; perhaps TRBD2 as D (5 bases). Here the CDR3 reads CATSHGGEQYF. Written as DNA, the CDR3 is TGTGCCACCTCTCACGGAGGCGAGCAGTACTTC.